A single sample is the source of the 24 T cell receptor beta chains below, sequenced in a study of blood T cell repertoires in COVID-19. Sequencing was performed with immunoSEQ multiplex PCR; in TCRdb, only in-frame clones are kept and a portion is missing. The data show about 52,000 clones, nearly 90% seen once. Material for sequencing was peripheral blood. The receptors were sampled from an older man with active or convalescent COVID-19.

The chain links TRBV7-8 to TRBJ2-3; TRBD2 matches at 7 bases. CDR3 size: 15 residues. CDR1 SGHVS and CDR2 FQNEAQ come from the germline V gene. J gave up 5 bases and V 4 bases, and 9 bases lay outside the gene matches. The CDR3 sequence: CASSSRGGRGDTQYF. CDR3 DNA: TGTGCCAGCAGCTCTCGCGGGGGACGGGGAGATACGCAGTATTTT.

The rearrangement joins TRBV7-9 to TRBJ1-2, with D unclear. The CDR3 is made up of 15 amino acids. V lost 5 bases to trimming and J lost 1 base, with 14 bases between them. The germline CDR1 and CDR2 sequences are SEHNR and FQNEAQ (reference sequence). CDR3 DNA sequence: TGTGCCAGCAGCCCAAACGGAGGGATTAACTATGGCTACACCTTC. It translates to CASSPNGGINYGYTF.

V is TRBV6-2 or TRBV6-3 and J is TRBJ2-1; weak D call: TRBD2 (6 bases). Trimming cost V 0 bases and J 1 base, with 10 bases left between them. The CDR3 runs 16 residues. From germline, CDR1 is MNHEY and CDR2 SVGEGT. The CDR3: CASSYSPGRSYNEQFF. CDR3 sequence (DNA): TGTGCCAGCAGTTACTCACCGGGGAGGTCCTACAATGAGCAGTTCTTC.

This clone appeared a few times. The rearrangement links TRBV21-1 to TRBJ2-7; TRBD2, the table's D call, was not compared with the DNA. TRBV21-1 is marked as a pseudogene. The CDR3 runs 21 residues. CDR3 sequence (DNA): TGTGCCAGCAGCCACGGCCTGAGGTTAGTAAAAGCGGGACCTTACTCCTACGAGCAGTACTTC. This sequence encodes CASSHGLRLVKAGPYSYEQYF.

The chain employs TRBV4-3 and TRBJ2-1, with 8 bases fitting TRBD1. Germline-derived CDR1 and CDR2 are LGHNA and YSLEER. After removal of 1 base from V and 4 bases from J, the junction contained 9 bases not matched to a gene. The CDR3 is made up of 17 amino acids. The CDR3: CASSQGIPGQAYNEQFF. As DNA, the CDR3 is TGCGCCAGCAGCCAAGGTATCCCGGGACAGGCATACAATGAGCAGTTCTTC.

This chain joins TRBV19 and TRBJ1-2; D might be TRBD1 (5 bases). The germline V gene encodes CDR1 LNHDA and CDR2 SQIVND (reference sequence). V was clipped by 5 bases and J by 0 bases, with 13 bases between them. This CDR3 has 15 residues. The CDR3: CASSPYQGSNYGYTF. Here the CDR3 DNA reads TGTGCCAGTAGTCCGTATCAGGGATCTAACTATGGCTACACCTTC.

This clone has just one count. CDR3: CASSLFLAGGPYEQYF. The CDR3 nucleotides read TGTGCCAGCAGTTTATTCCTGGCGGGAGGGCCCTACGAGCAGTACTTC. V is TRBV28 and J is TRBJ2-7; 9 nucleotides match TRBD2. Germline trimming cut 1 base from V and 2 bases from J; bases unmatched to any gene: 6. The CDR3 has 16 residues. Germline CDR1 MDHEN, CDR2 SYDVKM.

This clone was recorded only once. As DNA, the CDR3 is TGCGCCAGCAGCTTGGTCGGGTCGACCCCGCCATCCTACGAGCAGTACTTC. This gives the protein CASSLVGSTPPSYEQYF. The chain has TRBV5-1 and TRBJ2-7; D is uncertain. This CDR3 has 17 amino acids. The germline CDR1 and CDR2 sequences are SGHRS and YFSETQ. V was trimmed by 0 bases and J by 1 base, leaving 17 bases between them.

V usage is TRBV3-1 (or the pseudogene TRBV3-2) and J usage is TRBJ1-2; D might be TRBD1 (5 bases). This CDR3 has 17 residues. Trimming stripped 4 bases from V and 4 bases from J, with 22 bases between. Germline CDR1 LGHDT, CDR2 YNNKEL (reference sequence). This chain's CDR3 is CASSPWAVGGEGYGYTF. The CDR3 DNA reads TGTGCCAGCAGCCCCTGGGCCGTCGGGGGTGAAGGCTATGGCTACACCTTC.

The chain is built from TRBV5-1 and TRBJ1-1; TRBD1 agrees at 7 bases. J lost 2 bases, V lost 5 bases, and 9 bases had no gene match. The CDR3 has 15 amino acids. Germline V CDR1 and CDR2: SGHRS, YFSETQ. DNA of the CDR3: TGCGCCAGCAGACCTTGGACAGGTGGTAACACTGAAGCTTTCTTT. Translating gives CASRPWTGGNTEAFF.

This chain uses TRBV7-2 with TRBJ1-4, with D possibly matching TRBD1 (5 bases). Germline V gives CDR1 SGHTA, CDR2 FQGNSA. The CDR3 loop spans 15 amino acids. V lost 5 bases and J lost 3, with 13 bases in between. CDR3 sequence reads: CASSANGGANEKLFF. CDR3 nucleotides: TGTGCCAGCAGCGCCAACGGGGGTGCTAATGAAAAACTGTTTTTT.

There are a few counts of this clone. The gene calls are TRBV10-3 and TRBJ2-1, with D perhaps TRBD2 (6 bases). CDR3 size: 14 residues. CDR1 is ENHRY, CDR2 SYGVKD, per germline. V shed 6 bases and J shed 6 bases, with 15 bases lying between them. CDR3 DNA sequence: TGTGCCATCAGCGGCGGCGGGATTAGCAATGAGCAGTTCTTC. Its protein is CAISGGGISNEQFF.

The chain joins TRBV6-5 to TRBJ1-2, with a tentative D call TRBD1 (6 bases). The CDR3 spans 15 residues. The germline V gene encodes CDR1 MNHEY and CDR2 SVGAGI. Trimming took off 5 bases at V and 2 bases at J, with 15 bases between the two ends. Here the CDR3 reads CASSLSRGVNYGYTF. The CDR3 DNA reads as TGTGCCAGCAGTCTTTCCAGGGGAGTGAACTATGGCTACACCTTC.

The rearrangement joins TRBV30 to TRBJ1-4; TRBD1 aligns across 7 bases. J lost 2 bases, V lost 3 bases, and 18 bases had no gene match. The CDR3 extends over 19 amino acids. Germline lookup yields CDR1 GTSNPN and CDR2 SVGIG (reference sequence). In DNA form, the CDR3 reads TGTGCCTGGAGCCCACCGGGACAGAAATCTTGGCGGACTAATGAAAAACTGTTTTTT. As protein: CAWSPPGQKSWRTNEKLFF.

This clone occurred once. The rearrangement uses TRBV27 and TRBJ2-5; weak D call: TRBD2 (5 bases). CDR3 length: 17 residues. Germline V gene lookup returns CDR1 MNHEY and CDR2 SMNVEV (reference sequence). The V gene lost 3 bases and the J gene lost 1 base, with 18 bases spanning the gap. The CDR3 coding sequence is TGTGCCAGCAGTTTCCCCCCCCCGGAGCGGATCCAAGAGACCCAGTACTTC. Protein: CASSFPPPERIQETQYF.

The chain joins TRBV2 to TRBJ2-5, with 11 bases aligning to TRBD1. This CDR3 has 14 amino acids. J gave up 4 bases and V 6 bases, and 4 bases lay outside the gene matches. CDR1 is SNHLY, CDR2 FYNNEI, per germline. The CDR3 DNA reads as TGTGCCAGCAGCGCGGACAGGGGGCTAGAGACCCAGTACTTC. Its protein product is CASSADRGLETQYF.

The V and J genes are TRBV9 and TRBJ2-7, with TRBD1 matching over 8 bases. Unmatched junction bases numbered 3, after V lost 7 bases and J lost 3 bases. There are 12 residues in the CDR3. Germline V gives CDR1 SGDLS, CDR2 YYNGEE. The CDR3 sequence: CASGQGVYEQYF. CDR3 sequence (DNA): TGTGCCAGCGGACAGGGAGTCTACGAGCAGTACTTC.

The J gene is TRBJ2-3, the V gene TRBV7-9; the match to TRBD2 covers 15 bases. The CDR3 consists of 19 residues. J was trimmed by 2 bases and V by 3 bases; bases with no gene match: 9. Germline V gives CDR1 SEHNR, CDR2 FQNEAQ (reference sequence). The CDR3 DNA reads TGTGCCAGCAGCTTTGGGACTAGCGGGAGGAAAGCGGTCACAGATACGCAGTATTTT. Amino acid sequence: CASSFGTSGRKAVTDTQYF. The full variable domain, in which reference TRBV7-9 and TRBJ2-3 provide the parts outside the CDR3, is DTGVSQNPRHKITKRGQNVTFRCDPISEHNRLYWYRQTLGQGPEFLTYFQNEAQLEKSRLLSDRFSAERPKGSFSTLEIQRTEQGDSAMYLCASSFGTSGRKAVTDTQYFGPGTRLTVL.

CDR3 DNA sequence: TGTGCCAGCAGTTCGTTGGGCAGGGTGGCCGGGGAGCTGTTTTTT. Translated, it gives CASSSLGRVAGELFF. The rearrangement links TRBV6-2 or TRBV6-3 to TRBJ2-2, with TRBD1 as a possible D gene (5 bases). The germline CDR1 and CDR2 sequences are MNHEY and SVGEGT. The CDR3 totals 15 residues. V shed 4 bases and J shed 6 bases, with 15 bases lying between them.

The chain recombines TRBV14 with TRBJ1-3; D is possibly TRBD1 (6 bases). The CDR3 is 17 residues long. Trimming removed 0 bases from V and 2 bases from J, with 14 bases in between. The germline gives CDR1 SGHDN, CDR2 FVKESK. The CDR3 nucleotides read TGTGCCAGCAGCCAAGATACTGGGACAAGGACTGGAAACACCATATATTTT. Amino acids: CASSQDTGTRTGNTIYF.

The V call is TRBV18, the J call TRBJ2-3; the match to TRBD2 covers 9 bases. V shed 3 bases and J 1 base; nucleotides not matched to a gene: 5. CDR1 KGHSH and CDR2 LQKENI come from the germline V gene. The CDR3 has 16 amino acids. CDR3 sequence reads: CASSPLAGEGTDTQYF. In DNA, the CDR3 is TGTGCCAGCTCACCCTTAGCGGGAGAGGGCACAGATACGCAGTATTTT. Combining the CDR3 with reference TRBV18 and TRBJ2-3 gives the whole variable domain NAGVMQNPRHLVRRRGQEARLRCSPMKGHSHVYWYRQLPEEGLKFMVYLQKENIIDESGMPKERFSAEFPKEGPSILRIQQVVRGDSAAYFCASSPLAGEGTDTQYFGPGTRLTVL.

The chain links TRBV7-2 to TRBJ1-1, with D unclear. Germline V CDR1 and CDR2: SGHTA, FQGNSA. There are 12 residues in the CDR3. Trimming cost V 0 bases and J 10 bases, with 9 bases left between them. CDR3 sequence reads: CASSLASLGAFF. Written as DNA, the CDR3 is TGTGCCAGCAGCTTAGCGTCTCTAGGAGCTTTCTTT.

V gene TRBV2 combines with J gene TRBJ2-5; 14 bases line up with TRBD2. The J segment lost 1 base and the V segment lost 6 bases, leaving 1 base of the junction unmatched. Germline V gene data show CDR1 as SNHLY and CDR2 as FYNNEI. This CDR3 spans 15 amino acids. CDR3 sequence (DNA): TGTGCCAGCAGGGGACTAGCGGGAGCCCAAGAGACCCAGTACTTC. Translated: CASRGLAGAQETQYF.

The chain employs TRBV5-8 and TRBJ1-1; the D gene is possibly TRBD1 (5 bases). Germline CDR1 and CDR2: SGHTS and YDEGEE. The CDR3 length is 16 residues. With 2 bases removed from V and 0 bases from J, the gap between germline ends came to 14 bases. The CDR3 sequence: CASSFRGGGMNTEAFF. The CDR3 DNA reads as TGTGCCAGCAGCTTCCGTGGGGGGGGGATGAACACTGAAGCTTTCTTT.